The rows below give T cell receptor beta chains drawn from one sample of a study of cytomegalovirus exposure and HLA in healthy donors. The table came from immunoSEQ multiplex PCR; TCRdb's copy has only in-frame clones and leaves some out. The table has 150,000 to 200,000 clones, approximately 70% seen once. Source material: PBMCs. Receptors were obtained from a man aged 18 to 35 in good health and CMV-seropositive. Each CDR3 is given with its conserved first and last residue. D genes are given only for firm matches. Clone size is stated in some rows and not others, as once, few, many or a class when expanded.

d_call j_call v_call clone_size cdr3_nt cdr3_aa
- TRBJ1-4 TRBV19 - TGTGCCAGTAGTACAGGGAAGGTGTGGGAAAAACTGTTTTTT CASSTGKVWEKLFF
TRBD1 TRBJ2-2 TRBV27 - TGTGCCAGCAGTTTCCGCGACAGGGGCGGAACCGGGGAGCTGTTTTTT CASSFRDRGGTGELFF
- TRBJ1-4 TRBV9 - TGTGCCAGCAGCGTCTCAGGGGCTACTAATGAAAAACTGTTTTTT CASSVSGATNEKLFF
- TRBJ2-3 TRBV19 - TGTGCCAGTTCAAATCAGGGCACAGATACGCAGTATTTT CASSNQGTDTQYF
TRBD1 TRBJ1-4 TRBV5-4 - TGTGCCAGCAGCTTAGGGGGACAGGGTCGAGAAAAACTGTTTTTT CASSLGGQGREKLFF
TRBD1 TRBJ1-2 TRBV4-1 - TGCGCCAGCAGCCAACAACTTGGACAGGTTGCTAACTATGGCTACACCTTC CASSQQLGQVANYGYTF
- TRBJ2-5 TRBV5-4 - TGTGCCAGCAGCTTGGCGGCTAGAACCACCCAAGAGACCCAGTACTTC CASSLAARTTQETQYF
TRBD1 TRBJ1-5 TRBV7-8 once TGTGCCAGCAGCGCACGGGGACGGACAGGGGTATTCCAGCCCCAGCATTTT CASSARGRTGVFQPQHF
TRBD2 TRBJ2-5 TRBV19 - TGTGCCAGTAGTCTCCTGGGGGAGGGCCAAGAGACCCAGTACTTC CASSLLGEGQETQYF
- TRBJ1-1 TRBV19 - TGTGCCAGTAGTATCGGGGGGAACACTGAAGCTTTCTTT CASSIGGNTEAFF
- TRBJ1-3 TRBV5-1 once TGCGCCAGCAGCTTGGTGGGGGGTTCTGGAAACACCATATATTTT CASSLVGGSGNTIYF
TRBD1 TRBJ2-2 TRBV25-1 once TGTGCCAGCCGTATCACAGGGGATAGATCCGGGGAGCTGTTTTTT CASRITGDRSGELFF
TRBD1 TRBJ1-6 TRBV30 - TGTGCCGCGAGGACAGGGGGAATCTCCTATAATTCACCCCTCCACTTT CAARTGGISYNSPLHF
- TRBJ1-1 TRBV30 few TGTGCCTGGAGGGACTCTTGGAACACTGAAGCTTTCTTT CAWRDSWNTEAFF
TRBD1 TRBJ1-4 TRBV19 few TGTGCCAGTAGTAATACAGGGGGGAGGACTAATGAAAAACTGTTTTTT CASSNTGGRTNEKLFF
- TRBJ2-3 TRBV27 - TGTGCCAGCAGTTTAATTGGACTCCCAGATACGCAGTATTTT CASSLIGLPDTQYF
- TRBJ2-1 TRBV27 - TGTGCCAGCAATCCTAGGGGGGGGTCCTACAATGAGCAGTTCTTC CASNPRGGSYNEQFF
- TRBJ1-2 TRBV5-6 few TGTGCCAGCAGCTTGGGTGGCAGTCTCATTGGCTACACCTTC CASSLGGSLIGYTF
- TRBJ2-1 TRBV27 once TGTGCCAGCAGTTTAGAGCCTACCTACAATGAGCAGTTCTTC CASSLEPTYNEQFF
TRBD1 TRBJ1-4 TRBV7-2 - TGTGCCAGCAGCTTAGATCGAGGGGGCCTTAATGAAAAACTGTTTTTT CASSLDRGGLNEKLFF
TRBD1 TRBJ1-1 TRBV27 - TGTGCCAGCAGTCCCACAGGGGGGGGAATGAACACTGAAGCTTTCTTT CASSPTGGGMNTEAFF
TRBD1 TRBJ1-1 TRBV11-2 once TGTGCCAGCAGGACCGGGACAGCGAACACTGAAGCTTTCTTT CASRTGTANTEAFF
- TRBJ1-1 TRBV7-9 - TGTGCCAGCAGCTTAATCCAGTCCGAATATTCGGGGGGAACTGAAGCTTTCTTT CASSLIQSEYSGGTEAFF
- TRBJ2-5 TRBV10-3 - TGTGCCATCAGTGGAGGACAGAAAGAGACCCAGTACTTC CAISGGQKETQYF
TRBD1 TRBJ1-1 TRBV11-3 once TGTGCCAGCAGCCCCAGGACAGGGTTGAACACTGAAGCTTTCTTT CASSPRTGLNTEAFF
TRBD1 TRBJ2-2 TRBV30 - TGTGCCTGGAGCCCTCAGGGGGCTGGACCGAACACCGGGGAGCTGTTTTTT CAWSPQGAGPNTGELFF
TRBD1 TRBJ2-2 TRBV4-1 - TGCGCCAGCAGCCGACAAAGGGGACAGGGGAACACCGGGGAGCTGTTTTTT CASSRQRGQGNTGELFF
- TRBJ1-2 TRBV5-6 - TGTGCCAGCAGCTTGGCCGACAGCTATGGCTACACCTTC CASSLADSYGYTF
TRBD1 TRBJ2-3 TRBV4-1 few TGCGCCAGCAGCCAAGTGGACAGGGGCACAGATACGCAGTATTTT CASSQVDRGTDTQYF
- TRBJ1-5 TRBV30 - TGTGCCTGGAGTTCCAGAGGGAGTGGCAATCAGCCCCAGCATTTT CAWSSRGSGNQPQHF
- TRBJ1-1 TRBV5-6 - TGTGCCAGCAGCTTCAGCAGGATGAACACTGAAGCTTTCTTT CASSFSRMNTEAFF
- TRBJ2-2 TRBV7-3 - TGTGCCAGCACCCATGGCTCCGCGAACACCGGGGAGCTGTTTTTT CASTHGSANTGELFF
- TRBJ2-3 TRBV30 few TGTGTGTGGAGTGAAGCTGGAGGCACAGATACGCAGTATTTT CVWSEAGGTDTQYF
- TRBJ1-1 TRBV14 - TGTGCCAGCAGCCATTCCTTGCCGGGGGAGGACACTGAAGCTTTCTTT CASSHSLPGEDTEAFF
- TRBJ1-1 TRBV21-1 - TGTGCCAGCAGCCCCCGGACGATCAGGGCCATGAACACTGAAGCTTTCTTT CASSPRTIRAMNTEAFF
- TRBJ1-3 TRBV2 - TGTGCCAGCAGTGAAGGCAGGGGTCTTTCTGGAAACACCATATATTTT CASSEGRGLSGNTIYF
- TRBJ1-2 TRBV14 - TGTGCCAGCAGCCAAGAGACAGCCATCTATGGCTACACCTTC CASSQETAIYGYTF
- TRBJ1-5 TRBV6-1 few TGTGCCAGCAGTGAACTCTGGGAGGGTCAGCCCCAGCATTTT CASSELWEGQPQHF
TRBD1 TRBJ2-1 TRBV27 - TGTGCCAGCAGTTATCAGGGACAGGGGAAGTTCTTC CASSYQGQGKFF
TRBD2 TRBJ2-3 TRBV6-4 few TGTGCCAGCAGTCTTGGACGCGGGGGAGATACGCAGTATTTT CASSLGRGGDTQYF
- TRBJ2-3 TRBV11-2 - TGTGCCAGCAGCTTAGCGGGAGTGGTGACAGATACGCAGTATTTT CASSLAGVVTDTQYF
TRBD2 TRBJ2-1 TRBV6-1 - TGTGCCATGGGGCTAGCGGGGCCTTACAATGAGCAGTTCTTC CAMGLAGPYNEQFF
- TRBJ1-5 TRBV28 few TGTGCCAGCAGTTCGTATCAGCCCCAGCATTTT CASSSYQPQHF
TRBD2 TRBJ2-3 TRBV10-1 - TGCGCCAGCAGTGAGTCGGATGAGACTAGCGGGGCCTGGGGTGATACGCAGTATTTT CASSESDETSGAWGDTQYF
- TRBJ2-5 TRBV30 few TGTGCCTGGAGTGTGAGGTCCCGGGAGACCCAGTACTTC CAWSVRSRETQYF
TRBD2 TRBJ2-3 TRBV4-2 - TGTGCCAGCAGCGCCGGACTAGCGGGGCCAGGGGGGGGTACGCAGTATTTT CASSAGLAGPGGGTQYF
TRBD1 TRBJ2-3 TRBV2 - TGTGCCAGCCATGGACAGGGCCCAGATACGCAGTATTTT CASHGQGPDTQYF
TRBD2 TRBJ2-5 TRBV7-2 - TGTGCCAGCAGCTTAAGCGGGGGAGGTTCGTTTGAGACCCAGTACTTC CASSLSGGGSFETQYF
- TRBJ2-3 TRBV7-6 - TGTGCCAGCACCCAGGGGGGCGGGTACACAGATACGCGGTATTTT CASTQGGGYTDTRYF
- TRBJ2-1 TRBV28 - TGTGCCAGCAGTTCCGATAGGTGGGGCGTCAGCTCCTACAATGAGCAGTTCTTC CASSSDRWGVSSYNEQFF
- TRBJ1-6 TRBV28 - TGTGCCAGCAGCCCGGACAGAGACTCCTATAATTCACCCCTCCACTTT CASSPDRDSYNSPLHF
- TRBJ1-5 TRBV30 - TGTGCCTGGAGTGCCGGTTATAGCAATCAGCCCCAGCATTTT CAWSAGYSNQPQHF
TRBD1 TRBJ2-1 TRBV19 - TGTGCCAGTAGTATCGGCTGGACAGGGAAAGAGCAGTTCTTC CASSIGWTGKEQFF